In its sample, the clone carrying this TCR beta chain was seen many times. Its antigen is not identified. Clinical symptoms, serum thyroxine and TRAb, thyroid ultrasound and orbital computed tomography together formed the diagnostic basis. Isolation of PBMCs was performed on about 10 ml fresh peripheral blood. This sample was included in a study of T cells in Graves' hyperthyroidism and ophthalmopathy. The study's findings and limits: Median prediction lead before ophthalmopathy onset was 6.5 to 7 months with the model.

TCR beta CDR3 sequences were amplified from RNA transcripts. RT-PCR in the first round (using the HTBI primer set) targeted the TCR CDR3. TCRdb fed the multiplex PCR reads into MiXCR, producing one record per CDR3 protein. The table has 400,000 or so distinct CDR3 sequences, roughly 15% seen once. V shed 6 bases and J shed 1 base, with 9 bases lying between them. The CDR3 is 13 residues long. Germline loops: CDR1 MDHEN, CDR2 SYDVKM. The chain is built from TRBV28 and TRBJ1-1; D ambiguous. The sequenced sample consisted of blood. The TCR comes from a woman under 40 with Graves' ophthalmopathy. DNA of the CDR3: TGTGCCAGCAGCACGACACAGAACACTGAAGCTTTCTTT. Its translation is CASSTTQNTEAFF.